The 30 T cell receptor beta chains in this list originate from one sample, sequenced in a study of T cells in Graves' hyperthyroidism and ophthalmopathy. RNA transcripts gave rise to amplified TCR beta CDR3 regions. With the HTBI primer set, the TCR CDR3 went through a first round of RT-PCR. Via MiXCR, TCRdb re-called the multiplex PCR reads, giving one row per CDR3 protein. The table lists fewer than 900,000 distinct CDR3 sequences, roughly 17% of them singletons, with under 8.5% in the top ten. Source material: blood. These receptors came from a man younger than 35 with Graves' hyperthyroidism.

The chain carries TRBV12-3 or TRBV12-4 and TRBJ2-1; D possibly corresponds to TRBD2 (5 bases). The CDR3 has 13 residues. V gave up 6 bases and J gave up 7 bases, with 13 bases separating them. The CDR3 loop reads CASRETMVNEQFF. In DNA, the CDR3 is TGTGCCAGCAGGGAGACTATGGTTAATGAGCAGTTCTTC.

The rearrangement joins TRBV28 to TRBJ1-5, with no clear D. Germline CDR1 and CDR2: MDHEN and SYDVKM. V gave up 3 bases and J gave up 6 bases, with 9 bases separating them. CDR3 length: 13 residues. CDR3 loop: CASSFQAGQPQHF. CDR3 DNA sequence: TGTGCCAGCAGTTTTCAAGCGGGTCAGCCCCAGCATTTT.

Many counts were recorded for this clonotype. V is TRBV28 and J is TRBJ2-7; perhaps TRBD1 as D (5 bases). The length of the CDR3 is 14 residues. Trimming cost V 5 bases and J 2 bases, with 13 bases left between them. Per germline, CDR1 MDHEN and CDR2 SYDVKM. Here the CDR3 DNA reads TGTGCCAGCAGTCCCGGACATCTGCCCTACGAGCAGTACTTC. Translating gives CASSPGHLPYEQYF. Full variable domain (outside the CDR3, taken from reference TRBV28 and TRBJ2-7): DVKVTQSSRYLVKRTGEKVFLECVQDMDHENMFWYRQDPGLGLRLIYFSYDVKMKEKGDIPEGYSVSREKKERFSLILESASTNQTSMYLCASSPGHLPYEQYFGPGTRLTVT.

This clonotype turned up a few times. The genes are TRBV3-1 and TRBJ1-4; D is uncertain. Trimming left V 3 bases short and J 0 bases short, with 8 bases between. The CDR3 consists of 15 residues. Looked up from germline, CDR1 is LGHDT and CDR2 is YNNKEL (reference sequence). The CDR3 sequence: CASSHRAATNEKLFF. Here the CDR3 DNA reads TGTGCCAGCAGCCACCGAGCTGCAACTAATGAAAAACTGTTTTTT. The variable domain in full, with the rest retrieved from reference TRBV3-1 and TRBJ1-4, is DTAVSQTPKYLVTQMGNDKSIKCEQNLGHDTMYWYKQDSKKFLKIMFSYNNKELIINETVPNRFSPKSPDKAHLNLHINSLELGDSAVYFCASSHRAATNEKLFFGSGTQLSVL.

This chain uses TRBV20-1 with TRBJ2-4; possible D gene TRBD2, 6 bases. V was pared by 0 bases and J by 8 bases, with 20 bases between. Germline V gene lookup returns CDR1 DFQATT and CDR2 SNEGSKA (reference sequence). The CDR3 loop spans 16 amino acids. CDR3 protein: CSARDRRGLVRDIQYF. DNA of the CDR3: TGCAGTGCTAGAGATAGGAGGGGCCTCGTCCGGGACATTCAGTACTTC.

This clonotype showed up many times. The CDR3 reads CASSLASGRETQYF. CDR3 DNA sequence: TGTGCCAGCAGTTTGGCTAGCGGGAGGGAGACCCAGTACTTC. This sequence joins TRBV12-3 or TRBV12-4 and TRBJ2-5, with 11 bases fitting TRBD2. The ends lost 3 bases at V and 5 bases at J; junction bases unmatched: 2. This CDR3 comprises 14 residues.

Worth noting for this clonotype: A read error may produce the germline difference seen at one junction end. J is TRBJ2-2 and V is TRBV4-2; D gene ambiguous. Germline V gives CDR1 LGHNA, CDR2 YNFKEQ. There are 13 residues in the CDR3. CDR3 sequence: CASGHGDTGELFF. DNA of the CDR3: TGTGCCAGCGGCCATGGGGATACCGGGGAGCTGTTTTTT.

There are a few counts of this clonotype. V is TRBV7-2 and J is TRBJ2-1; 7 bases match TRBD2. Looked up from germline, CDR1 is SGHTA and CDR2 is FQGNSA. The CDR3 length is 14 residues. The V segment lost 7 bases and the J segment 8 bases; nucleotides outside the gene matches: 11. The CDR3 spells CASKWGGGPYEQFF. The DNA of the CDR3 is TGTGCCAGCAAATGGGGGGGAGGGCCTTATGAGCAGTTCTTC.

The chain couples TRBV13 to TRBJ2-5; TRBD1 agrees at 11 bases. V gave up 5 bases and J gave up 5 bases; unmatched junction bases: 7. The CDR3 sequence is 15 residues long. The germline V gene has CDR1 PRHDT and CDR2 FYEKMQ (reference sequence). In DNA form, the CDR3 reads TGTGCCAGCAGCCACGGACAGGGGGCTCGGGAGACCCAGTACTTC. The encoded protein is CASSHGQGARETQYF.

The table lists this clonotype with many counts. The V call is TRBV3-1, the J call TRBJ2-1; D gene uncertain. CDR1 LGHDT and CDR2 YNNKEL come from the germline V gene (reference sequence). The CDR3 contains 13 residues. The V and J ends lost 1 base and 6 bases respectively, with 7 bases between them. The CDR3 loop reads CASSQGWANEQFF. DNA of the CDR3: TGTGCCAGCAGCCAAGGGTGGGCCAATGAGCAGTTCTTC.

The chain recombines TRBV3-1 with TRBJ2-5, with no clear D. V lost 1 base to trimming and J lost 10 bases, with 4 bases between them. Per germline, CDR1 LGHDT and CDR2 YNNKEL (reference sequence). The CDR3 covers 10 residues. CDR3 sequence reads: CASSQVDQYF. The CDR3 coding sequence is TGTGCCAGCAGCCAAGTCGACCAGTACTTC.

The genes are TRBV7-2 and TRBJ2-2; D call uncertain. CDR3 length equals 13 residues. The germline V gene encodes CDR1 SGHTA and CDR2 FQGNSA. The V and J ends lost 4 bases and 6 bases respectively, with 9 bases between them. The CDR3 region is CASSSPGPGELFF. Written as DNA, the CDR3 is TGTGCCAGCAGCTCCCCGGGCCCCGGGGAGCTGTTTTTT.

This clonotype was observed a few times. The chain uses TRBV7-2 and TRBJ2-7; unclear D gene. Per the germline V gene, CDR1 is SGHTA and CDR2 is FQGNSA. The CDR3 has 15 amino acids. The V and J ends lost 0 bases and 8 bases respectively, with 17 bases between them. The CDR3 sequence is CASSLAPPQDQKQYF. For the CDR3, the DNA is TGTGCCAGCAGCTTAGCGCCCCCGCAGGATCAAAAGCAGTACTTC.

This clonotype was observed many times. This rearrangement joins TRBV18 to TRBJ1-1; D is uncertain. CDR3 size: 14 residues. Germline CDR1 and CDR2: KGHSH and LQKENI. Deletions cut 6 bases from V and 12 bases from J, with 23 bases between. The CDR3 reads CASSPDGNSPSTFF. The CDR3 nucleotides read TGTGCCAGCTCGCCCGATGGAAACAGCCCTTCGACTTTCTTT.

This clonotype appeared a few times. This rearrangement joins TRBV12-3 or TRBV12-4 to TRBJ1-5; D may be TRBD1 (5 bases). The CDR3 has 13 amino acids. Trimming pared 3 bases from V and 6 bases from J, leaving 9 bases between. CDR3 sequence: CASSFWGSQPQHF. CDR3 in DNA: TGTGCCAGCAGTTTTTGGGGGTCTCAGCCCCAGCATTTT.

This clonotype showed up many times. J is TRBJ1-2 and V is TRBV28, with D perhaps TRBD1 (6 bases). The CDR3 covers 13 residues. Trimming left V 4 bases short and J 7 bases short, with 13 bases between. Germline CDR1 is MDHEN and CDR2 is SYDVKM. CDR3 bases: TGTGCCAGCAGTTCCGAACAGGGCATTGGCTACACCTTC. Protein: CASSSEQGIGYTF.

In this sample, this clonotype turned up a few times. The rearrangement uses TRBV6-1 and TRBJ1-1, with unresolved D. Trimming removed 9 bases from V and 4 bases from J, with 15 bases in between. CDR1 MNHNS and CDR2 SASEGT come from the germline V gene. The length of the CDR3 is 13 residues. CDR3 in amino acids: CASRAVRRTEAFF. DNA for the CDR3: TGTGCCAGTCGGGCGGTGCGGCGCACTGAAGCTTTCTTT.

In this sample, this clonotype turned up many times. The chain combines TRBV2 with TRBJ1-5; TRBD1 agrees at 12 bases. The germline gives CDR1 SNHLY, CDR2 FYNNEI. V was clipped by 9 bases and J by 7 bases; unmatched bases: 7. The CDR3 is 14 amino acids. CDR3 protein: CASGGQGAGQPQHF. The CDR3 DNA follows: TGTGCCAGTGGGGGACAGGGGGCTGGGCAGCCCCAGCATTTT.

This clonotype appeared many times. This chain links TRBV27 with TRBJ2-1; D perhaps matches TRBD2 (6 bases). Trimming removed 3 bases at V and 4 bases at J, with 22 bases between. The V gene's germline CDR1 is MNHEY and CDR2 SMNVEV (reference sequence). The CDR3 loop spans 18 amino acids. CDR3 DNA sequence: TGTGCCAGCAGTTTCTCTATCACGTCCCGGGACTTTTACAATGAGCAGTTCTTC. The encoded protein is CASSFSITSRDFYNEQFF.

This clonotype appeared many times. The chain links TRBV10-3 to TRBJ2-7; D gene uncertain. Germline CDR1 reads ENHRY; CDR2 reads SYGVKD. This CDR3 contains 14 residues. V was pared by 6 bases and J by 5 bases, with 17 bases between. CDR3 in amino acids: CAIRPNERANEQYF. CDR3 nucleotides: TGTGCCATCAGGCCGAATGAACGGGCCAACGAGCAGTACTTC.

Note on this clonotype: A much larger clone sits a single nucleotide away, making a read error possible. The chain employs TRBV12-3 or TRBV12-4 and TRBJ2-5, with TRBD2 as a possible D gene (6 bases). The CDR3 extends over 15 amino acids. In nucleotides, the CDR3 is TGTGCCAGCAGTTTACGCTTGCGGGATTCTGAGACCCAGCACTTC. This sequence encodes CASSLRLRDSETQHF.

This clonotype was counted only a few times. The V and J genes are TRBV18 and TRBJ2-7; D is unclear. V was pared by 3 bases and J by 3 bases, with 9 bases between. The CDR3 covers 13 residues. The V gene's germline CDR1 is KGHSH and CDR2 LQKENI. The CDR3 loop reads CASSPQRLYEQYF. For the CDR3, the DNA is TGTGCCAGCTCACCGCAGCGCCTCTACGAGCAGTACTTC.

The rearrangement links TRBV2 to TRBJ1-5; TRBD1 matches at 9 bases. The CDR3 sequence is 14 residues long. Germline lookup yields CDR1 SNHLY and CDR2 FYNNEI. With V trimmed by 8 bases and J by 3 bases, 5 bases remained unmatched. This chain's CDR3 is CASRRDRDNQPQHF. Here the CDR3 DNA reads TGTGCCAGCCGCCGGGACAGGGACAATCAGCCCCAGCATTTT. The entire variable domain, with the rest obtained from reference TRBV2 and TRBJ1-5, is as follows: EPEVTQTPSHQVTQMGQEVILRCVPISNHLYFYWYRQILGQKVEFLVSFYNNEISEKSEIFDDQFSVERPDGSNFTLKIRSTKLEDSAMYFCASRRDRDNQPQHFGDGTRLSIL.

The chain carries TRBV6-1 and TRBJ2-1, with 10 positions matching TRBD1. V lost 0 bases to trimming and J lost 8 bases; unmatched junction nucleotides: 4. The CDR3 runs 15 residues. Germline V CDR1 and CDR2: MNHNS, SASEGT. The CDR3 reads CASSEAWTGGDEQFF. The DNA for the CDR3 is TGTGCCAGCAGTGAAGCATGGACAGGGGGTGATGAGCAGTTCTTC.

In its sample, this clonotype was seen many times. The chain employs TRBV2 and TRBJ2-1; TRBD2 agrees at 12 bases. V was pared by 1 base and J by 8 bases, with 9 bases of the junction left unmatched. The CDR3 extends over 17 amino acids. The germline V gene encodes CDR1 SNHLY and CDR2 FYNNEI. The chain's CDR3 is CASSEEASGRANDEQFF. In nucleotides, the CDR3 is TGTGCCAGCAGTGAAGAGGCTAGCGGGAGGGCCAACGATGAGCAGTTCTTC.

This clonotype was seen ten or more times. The rearrangement links TRBV11-2 to TRBJ1-1; no definite D call. CDR3 length: 13 amino acids. V dropped 5 bases and J dropped 1 base, with 8 bases sitting between them. Germline CDR1 is SGHAT and CDR2 is FQNNGV. CDR3 residues: CASSVTWNTEAFF. The CDR3 DNA reads as TGTGCCAGCAGCGTTACTTGGAACACTGAAGCTTTCTTT. Filled out from reference TRBV11-2 and TRBJ1-1, the complete variable domain reads EAGVAQSPRYKIIEKRQSVAFWCNPISGHATLYWYQQILGQGPKLLIQFQNNGVVDDSQLPKDRFSAERLKGVDSTLKIQPAKLEDSAVYLCASSVTWNTEAFFGQGTRLTVV.

This clonotype was counted a few times. The genes are TRBV25-1 and TRBJ2-7; D is unresolved. CDR3 size: 14 residues. Germline V gives CDR1 MGHDK, CDR2 SYGVNS. Trimming took 4 bases from V and 3 from J, leaving 13 bases between them. The CDR3 region has the DNA TGTGCCAGCAGTGTAAAGGGTTCAAACTACGAGCAGTACTTC. Its translation is CASSVKGSNYEQYF.

There are a few counts of this clonotype. The J gene is TRBJ2-7, the V gene TRBV6-1, with D possibly TRBD2 on 6 matching bases. The germline V and J ends were trimmed by 8 bases and 1 base, with 18 bases remaining between them. Germline loops: CDR1 MNHNS, CDR2 SASEGT. This CDR3 contains 15 residues. In DNA form, the CDR3 reads TGTGCCAGCTTTTTGCACCCGGGACTTTCCTACGAGCAGTACTTC. Amino acid sequence: CASFLHPGLSYEQYF.

V is TRBV18 and J is TRBJ1-3, with unresolved D. Per the germline V gene, CDR1 is KGHSH and CDR2 is LQKENI. This CDR3 has 13 amino acids. V lost 2 bases and J 2 bases, leaving 4 bases between the germline ends. CDR3 coding DNA: TGTGCCAGCTCACCAGATCCTGGAAACACCATATATTTT. Translating it yields CASSPDPGNTIYF.

This chain uses TRBV12-3 or TRBV12-4 with TRBJ2-1; D is uncertain. The V end was cut by 3 bases, the J end by 4 bases, with 10 bases between. The CDR3 has 14 amino acids. The CDR3 DNA sequence: TGTGCCAGCAGTTTCGAGCAGGTTTACAATGAGCAGTTCTTC. Translated, it gives CASSFEQVYNEQFF.